The clone carrying this T cell receptor beta chain was seen repeatedly, ten times or more. Its antigen is currently unknown. This entry comes from a study of neurological immune-mediated disorders. Trimming cost V 7 bases and J 7 bases, with 11 bases left between them. Germline V gene lookup returns CDR1 SQVTM and CDR2 ANQGSEA. The CDR3 sequence is 11 residues long. cDNA was made by 5'RACE with 10-nucleotide random UMIs. TCRdb ran MiXCR on the 5' RACE reads and lists one entry per CDR3 protein. The sample shows about 55,000 distinct CDR3 sequences, more than 4% of them seen only once. General study findings and limits: Expanded clones shared no CDR3 amino acid sequences across subjects, suggesting private repertoires in all groups. Neither clinical nor MRI features showed any association with the multiple sclerosis repertoire cluster, and the authors stated that larger cohorts are needed.

A total of 2 million PBMCs stored at -80 degrees C provided the unsorted libraries. This receptor was identified in a man between 45 and 60 years old with multiple sclerosis. This chain uses TRBV29-1 with TRBJ2-1, with D unclear. Source material: PBMCs. The CDR3 sequence: CSGEFINEQFF. The CDR3 DNA follows: TGCAGCGGAGAGTTTATTAATGAGCAGTTCTTC.